This TCR beta chain is from a study of cytomegalovirus exposure and HLA in healthy donors. The CDR3 sequence is 14 residues long. CDR1 is MNHNS and CDR2 is SASEGT in the germline V gene. V was clipped by 6 bases and J by 0 bases, with 11 bases between them. As regards this clone: Its antigen is still unknown.

Primers: 60 Vbeta forward and 13 Jbeta reverse. Method: immunoSEQ multiplex PCR; TCRdb's copy keeps in-frame clones and lacks some. The table includes 100,000 to 150,000 clones, roughly 70% detected once. General study results and limits: Cytomegalovirus-associated TCR beta chains were listed, numbering more than 150.

The chain carries TRBV6-1 and TRBJ1-1; D unclear. The sample consisted of PBMCs. This sequence originates from a middle-aged man in good health and CMV-seropositive. CDR3 sequence: CASRVRELNTEAFF. The CDR3 DNA sequence: TGTGCCAGCAGGGTTCGGGAGCTGAACACTGAAGCTTTCTTT.